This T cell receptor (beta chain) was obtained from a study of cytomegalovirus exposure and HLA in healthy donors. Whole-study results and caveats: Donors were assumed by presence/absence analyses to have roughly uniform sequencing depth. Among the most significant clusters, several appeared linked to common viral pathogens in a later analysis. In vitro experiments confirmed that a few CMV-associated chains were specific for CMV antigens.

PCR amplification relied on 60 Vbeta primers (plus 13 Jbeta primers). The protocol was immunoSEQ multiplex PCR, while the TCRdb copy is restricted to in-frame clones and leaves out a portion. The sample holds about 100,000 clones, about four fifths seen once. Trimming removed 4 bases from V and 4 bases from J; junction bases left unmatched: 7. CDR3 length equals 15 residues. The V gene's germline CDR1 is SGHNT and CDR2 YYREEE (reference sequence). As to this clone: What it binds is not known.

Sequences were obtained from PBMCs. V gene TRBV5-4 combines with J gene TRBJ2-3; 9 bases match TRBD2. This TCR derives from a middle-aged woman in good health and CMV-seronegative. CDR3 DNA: TGTGCCAGCAGCCTGAGCGGGGGGCACCCAGATACGCAGTATTTT. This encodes CASSLSGGHPDTQYF.